The rows below give T cell receptor beta chains drawn from one sample of a study of T cell responses to AZD1222 COVID-19 vaccine. Sequencing was performed with immunoSEQ multiplex PCR; in TCRdb, only in-frame clones are kept and a portion is missing. Here the sample spans tens of thousands of clones, roughly 84% being singletons. This specimen was peripheral blood, taken on day 0 of AZD1222 vaccination. These receptors were taken from an adult in good health. CDR3s include the opening cysteine and the closing phenylalanine or tryptophan. The D gene is left open where the match is weak. Clone size is not always given. Where it is, it says once, few, many or a class for expanded clones.

. TRBJ1-1 TRBV7-2 TRBD1 CASSLGTGATRTEAFF TGTGCCAGCAGCTTAGGAACAGGGGCTACGAGGACTGAAGCTTTCTTT
. TRBJ1-3 TRBV7-2 . CASSLGNSGNTIYF TGTGCCAGCAGCTTAGGGAATTCTGGAAACACCATATATTTT
. TRBJ2-5 TRBV4-3 . CATIPIPPQETQYF TGCGCCACCATACCTATCCCCCCGCAAGAGACCCAGTACTTC
. TRBJ2-2 TRBV5-4 . CASSLGRRNTGELFF TGTGCCAGCAGCTTGGGCAGGCGGAACACCGGGGAGCTGTTTTTT
. TRBJ1-1 TRBV18 . CASSPGTRNTEAFF TGTGCCAGCTCTCCCGGGACGAGAAACACTGAAGCTTTCTTT
. TRBJ1-1 TRBV6-4 . CASSEQGGTEAFF TGTGCCAGCAGTGAACAGGGTGGCACTGAAGCTTTCTTT
. TRBJ2-4 TRBV2 . CASSEMFGNIQYF TGTGCCAGCAGTGAAATGTTCGGAAACATTCAGTACTTC
. TRBJ2-1 TRBV27 TRBD1 CASSAGGEGPYNEQFF TGTGCCAGCAGTGCAGGGGGCGAAGGACCCTACAATGAGCAGTTCTTC
. TRBJ1-6 TRBV28 TRBD1 CVEACRGRVSPLHF TGTGTCGAGGCGTGCAGGGGGCGTGTGTCACCCCTCCACTTT
. TRBJ1-4 TRBV3-1/TRBV3-2 . CASSRGPGEEKLFF TGTGCCAGCAGCAGGGGACCCGGGGAGGAAAAACTGTTTTTT
few TRBJ1-6 TRBV5-4 . CASSLGGGYNSPLHF TGTGCCAGCAGCTTGGGTGGGGGCTATAATTCACCCCTCCACTTT
. TRBJ2-4 TRBV3-1/TRBV3-2 TRBD1 CASSQGRGIGHIQYF TGTGCCAGCAGCCAGGGCAGGGGGATTGGGCACATTCAGTACTTC
once TRBJ2-7 TRBV6-5 TRBD1 CASSYSGTAYEQYF TGTGCCAGCAGTTACTCCGGGACAGCCTACGAGCAGTACTTC
once TRBJ1-3 TRBV5-5 . CASSLTDDSGNTIYF TGTGCCAGCAGCTTGACTGACGACTCTGGAAACACCATATATTTT
. TRBJ1-1 TRBV2 TRBD1 CASQGERNTEAFF TGTGCCTCACAGGGGGAGAGGAACACTGAAGCTTTCTTT
. TRBJ1-1 TRBV19 . CASSTPWGENEAFF TGTGCCAGTAGTACCCCGTGGGGCGAGAATGAAGCTTTCTTT
. TRBJ1-1 TRBV3-1/TRBV3-2 . CASSQSGTTNGAFF TGTGCCAGCAGCCAATCCGGGACTACTAACGGGGCTTTCTTT
. TRBJ1-5 TRBV20-1 . CSASSGGSWSNQPQHF TGCAGTGCTAGTTCGGGGGGATCCTGGAGCAATCAGCCCCAGCATTTT
. TRBJ1-4 TRBV30 TRBD1 CAWRPGQGDEKLFF TGTGCCTGGAGACCGGGACAGGGGGATGAAAAACTGTTTTTT
once TRBJ1-5 TRBV10-3 . CATKSNSNQPQHF TGTGCCACCAAAAGTAATAGCAATCAGCCCCAGCATTTT
. TRBJ1-1 TRBV28 . CASRQQGTEAFF TGTGCCAGCAGACAACAGGGCACTGAAGCTTTCTTT
once TRBJ1-1 TRBV5-1 . CASWDGTEAFF TGCGCCAGCTGGGACGGCACTGAAGCTTTCTTT
. TRBJ1-5 TRBV28 . CASSLRGQGGPQHF TGTGCCAGCAGTTTAAGGGGACAAGGGGGGCCCCAGCATTTT
. TRBJ2-5 TRBV18 TRBD1 CASSLTRDRQETQYF TGTGCCAGCTCACTAACCCGGGACAGGCAAGAGACCCAGTACTTC
once TRBJ1-2 TRBV6-4 . CASRYYGYTF TGTGCCAGCAGGTACTATGGCTACACCTTC
. TRBJ2-3 TRBV4-3 TRBD2 CASSLILAGGGDTQYF TGCGCCAGCAGCCTTATACTAGCGGGGGGCGGAGATACGCAGTATTTT
. TRBJ2-3 TRBV10-3 . CAISGGEGITDTQYF TGTGCCATCAGTGGAGGTGAGGGGATCACAGATACGCAGTATTTT
. TRBJ1-2 TRBV7-8 . CASSLMTSDGYTF TGTGCCAGCAGCTTAATGACTTCGGATGGCTACACCTTC
. TRBJ1-4 TRBV4-1 TRBD1 CASSQGQGGRKLFF TGCGCCAGCAGCCAGGGACAGGGGGGTCGGAAACTGTTTTTT
. TRBJ1-1 TRBV6-2/TRBV6-3 . CASSYEYRVDTEAFF TGTGCCAGCAGTTACGAGTACAGGGTTGACACTGAAGCTTTCTTT
. TRBJ1-6 TRBV2 . CASSLNFNSPLHF TGTGCCAGCAGTCTCAACTTTAATTCACCCCTCCACTTT
. TRBJ2-7 TRBV3-1/TRBV3-2 . CASSQSSYEQYF TGTGCCAGCAGCCAGTCTTCCTACGAGCAGTACTTC
. TRBJ1-2 TRBV9 TRBD1 CASTSSGQGIGGYTF TGTGCCAGCACATCCTCCGGACAGGGGATAGGAGGCTACACCTTC
. TRBJ2-2 TRBV25-1 TRBD1 CASTGGQGYTGELFF TGTGCCAGCACTGGGGGACAGGGATACACCGGGGAGCTGTTTTTT
. TRBJ1-2 TRBV2 . CASTLQLPTNYGYTF TGTGCCAGCACCCTACAGCTCCCAACTAACTATGGCTACACCTTC
. TRBJ1-1 TRBV3-1/TRBV3-2 . CASSQGGHTEAFF TGTGCCAGCAGCCAAGGAGGTCACACTGAAGCTTTCTTT
once TRBJ1-2 TRBV19 . CASRADSKGGYTF TGTGCCAGTAGGGCGGACAGTAAGGGAGGCTACACCTTC
. TRBJ1-2 TRBV10-3 TRBD1 CAISEKGTGDVWGYTF TGTGCCATCAGTGAGAAAGGGACAGGGGATGTCTGGGGCTACACCTTC
. TRBJ1-5 TRBV28 . CASTPTEGFQPQHF TGTGCCAGCACACCAACCGAGGGTTTTCAGCCCCAGCATTTT
. TRBJ2-5 TRBV28 . CASSRRLSAQETQYF TGTGCCAGCAGCCGTAGACTTTCCGCCCAAGAGACCCAGTACTTC
. TRBJ1-1 TRBV4-1 . CASSQEVRLNTEAFF TGCGCCAGCAGCCAAGAGGTTCGTCTTAACACTGAAGCTTTCTTT